The source of this TCR beta chain is a study of shared clonotypes between healthy human individuals. DNA from unsorted PBMC was sequenced on ten immunoSEQ deep assay plates. Assay used: immunoSEQ multiplex PCR; TCRdb lists only in-frame clones, some missing. Of about half a million clones in the sample, around 79% are singletons; the top ten hold approximately 12%. This clone was picked up one time. The antigen remains unidentified. CDR1 and CDR2 (germline): ENHRY, SYGVKD. This CDR3 is built from 12 residues. V was pared by 2 bases and J by 7 bases, with 6 bases between. Findings and limits, study-wide: The diversity represented, both genetic and in exposure history, was limited by few donors. Sampling covered blood only; tissue repertoires likely differ.

The chain links TRBV10-3 to TRBJ2-1; D perhaps matches TRBD1 (6 bases). The TCR comes from a woman in her thirties or forties in good health. Some clones in this sample may be carry-over from other donors' samples. The material sequenced was PBMCs. CDR3 protein: CAISEGQNEQFF. For the CDR3, the DNA is TGTGCCATCAGTGAGGGACAGAATGAGCAGTTCTTC.